Below are 12 T cell receptor beta chains sequenced from a single sample in a study of human T cells and chemical hapten exposure. TCRdb re-analysed the RACE reads in MiXCR, keeping a single row per CDR3 protein. The sample yields 65,000 to 80,000 distinct CDR3 sequences, about a tenth seen once. The time point was: patch test 1, 2 weeks after DPC sensitization. Specified treatment: therapeutic diphenylcyclopropenone sensitization with weekly scalp DPC. The specimen comprised whole blood, sampled in connection with sensitization to the hapten diphenylcyclopropenone (DPC). The source is a woman between 45 and 60 years old with alopecia areata. Some clones in this sample may be carry-over from other donors' samples.

V usage is TRBV20-1 and J usage is TRBJ2-7; 9 bases match TRBD1. The CDR3 sequence is 16 residues long. Per germline, CDR1 DFQATT and CDR2 SNEGSKA (reference sequence). V lost 3 bases, J lost 2 bases, and 11 bases stayed unmatched. The CDR3 DNA reads as TGCAGTGCTAGCCCCGGGGGACAGGGACCCCCCTACGAGCAGTACTTC. As protein: CSASPGGQGPPYEQYF.

In its sample, this clonotype was seen many times. The chain employs TRBV7-9 and TRBJ2-3, with no clear D. CDR3 length: 15 amino acids. The germline V and J ends were trimmed by 4 bases and 0 bases, with 11 bases remaining between them. Germline assignment: CDR1 SEHNR and CDR2 FQNEAQ (reference sequence). The CDR3 sequence: CASSSRRHSTDTQYF. The CDR3 coding sequence is TGTGCCAGCAGCTCCAGGAGACATAGCACAGATACGCAGTATTTT.

This chain links TRBV3-1 with TRBJ2-7; maybe TRBD1 (5 bases). The CDR3 length is 13 residues. From germline, CDR1 is LGHDT and CDR2 YNNKEL (reference sequence). Deletions cut 3 bases from V and 1 base from J, with 7 bases between. The CDR3 bases are TGTGCCAGCAGCCAGCAGGGATCCTACGAGCAGTACTTC. Its translation is CASSQQGSYEQYF.

The rearrangement links TRBV6-2 or TRBV6-3 to TRBJ2-1, with D unclear. The V gene lost 5 bases and the J gene lost 7 bases, with 9 bases spanning the gap. Germline V lookup: CDR1 MNHEY, CDR2 SVGEGT. The CDR3 runs to 12 residues. The CDR3 DNA follows: TGTGCCAGCAGTACCAGACCGAATGAGCAGTTCTTC. It yields the protein CASSTRPNEQFF.

The chain employs TRBV5-1 and TRBJ1-4, with D uncertain. Germline CDR1 reads SGHRS; CDR2 reads YFSETQ. The CDR3 loop spans 15 amino acids. Trimming left V 4 bases short and J 1 base short, with 11 bases between. CDR3 in DNA: TGCGCCAGCAGCCTAGGAGGAGTAACTAATGAAAAACTGTTTTTT. Its translation: CASSLGGVTNEKLFF.

This clonotype was detected ten times or more. V usage is TRBV13 and J usage is TRBJ2-4; the D call may be TRBD1 or TRBD2 (6 bases each). There are 16 residues in the CDR3. Germline CDR1 reads PRHDT; CDR2 reads FYEKMQ (reference sequence). The ends were cut back, 2 bases at V and 2 bases at J, with 13 bases in the middle. CDR3 nucleotides: TGTGCCAGCAGCTTAAGAATAGGGGGGACCAAAAACATTCAGTACTTC. This encodes CASSLRIGGTKNIQYF.

This clonotype came up a few times. This chain uses TRBV28 with TRBJ2-7; a weak D match, TRBD2 (5 bases). V was trimmed by 7 bases and J by 6 bases, leaving 22 bases between them. Germline loops: CDR1 MDHEN, CDR2 SYDVKM. This CDR3 spans 15 amino acids. The DNA of the CDR3 is TGTGCCAGCAAACTCCTGTCTGGGGAGTATCGCGAGCAGTACTTC. Protein sequence: CASKLLSGEYREQYF.

This clonotype was counted many times. Here the CDR3 reads CASSLGWRGVYNEQFF. The CDR3 DNA sequence: TGTGCCAGCAGCCTAGGTTGGCGGGGGGTTTACAATGAGCAGTTCTTC. The rearrangement joins TRBV7-2 to TRBJ2-1; 8 positions agree with TRBD2. The CDR3 consists of 16 residues. V dropped 5 bases and J dropped 4; count of bases not matched to a gene: 10. Germline V gene lookup returns CDR1 SGHTA and CDR2 FQGNSA.

The V gene is TRBV7-8, the J gene TRBJ2-3; 7 nucleotides agree with TRBD1. The V and J ends lost 1 base and 1 base, in that order; junction bases with no gene match: 8. CDR1 and CDR2 from the germline V gene are SGHVS and FQNEAQ. This CDR3 has 17 amino acids. In DNA, the CDR3 is TGTGCCAGCAGCTTAGGAACAGGGGCAGGAGGCACAGATACGCAGTATTTT. Translated, it gives CASSLGTGAGGTDTQYF.

The rearrangement joins TRBV20-1 to TRBJ1-5; D is unresolved. The CDR3 sequence is 14 residues long. The germline CDR1 and CDR2 sequences are DFQATT and SNEGSKA (reference sequence). Trimming stripped 3 bases from V and 7 bases from J, with 16 bases between. CDR3 bases: TGCAGTGCTAGCCCTCGGCTAGGTACGCAGCCCCAGCATTTT. Translation: CSASPRLGTQPQHF.

The sample holds many counts of this clonotype. CDR3 in DNA: TGCGCCAGCAGGGATCATCCAGCTAATGAAAAACTGTTTTTT. Its translation: CASRDHPANEKLFF. This chain joins TRBV10-2 and TRBJ1-4; D gene ambiguous. The length of the CDR3 is 14 residues. Germline CDR1 reads WSHSY; CDR2 reads SAAADI. Trimming stripped 6 bases from V and 3 bases from J, with 11 bases between.

This clonotype showed up many times. The V gene is TRBV10-1, the J gene TRBJ2-1; maybe TRBD1 (6 bases). Germline V lookup: CDR1 WNHNN, CDR2 SYGVQD (reference sequence). CDR3 length: 13 amino acids. Deletions cut 6 bases from V and 4 bases from J, with 10 bases between. The CDR3 protein is CASRHGQYNEQFF. The CDR3 DNA follows: TGCGCCAGCAGACACGGACAGTACAATGAGCAGTTCTTC.